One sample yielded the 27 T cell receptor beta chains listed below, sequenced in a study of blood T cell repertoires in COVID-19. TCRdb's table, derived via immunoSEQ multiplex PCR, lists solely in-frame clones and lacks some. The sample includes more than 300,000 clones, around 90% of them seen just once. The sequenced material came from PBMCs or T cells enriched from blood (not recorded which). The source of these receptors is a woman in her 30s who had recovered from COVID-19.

The CDR3 loop is CASSITGTEAFF. As DNA, the CDR3 is TGTGCCAGTAGTATAACGGGTACTGAAGCTTTCTTT. The chain carries TRBV19 and TRBJ1-1, with D unresolved. The V and J ends lost 2 bases and 5 bases respectively, with 6 bases between them. Germline V gene lookup returns CDR1 LNHDA and CDR2 SQIVND (reference sequence). CDR3 length: 12 amino acids.

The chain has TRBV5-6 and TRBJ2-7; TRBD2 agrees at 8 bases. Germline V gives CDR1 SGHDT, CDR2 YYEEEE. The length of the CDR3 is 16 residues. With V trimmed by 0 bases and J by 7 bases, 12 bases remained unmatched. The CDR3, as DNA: TGTGCCAGCAGCTTGGGAAGCGGGGGTACGCTATCGGAGCAGTACTTC. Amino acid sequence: CASSLGSGGTLSEQYF.

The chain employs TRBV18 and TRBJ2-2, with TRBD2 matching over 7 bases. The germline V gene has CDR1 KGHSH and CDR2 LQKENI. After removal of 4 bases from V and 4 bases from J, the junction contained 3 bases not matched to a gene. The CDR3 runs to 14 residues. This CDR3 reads CASSQGLSTGELFF. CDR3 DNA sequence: TGTGCCAGCTCACAGGGACTATCCACCGGGGAGCTGTTTTTT.

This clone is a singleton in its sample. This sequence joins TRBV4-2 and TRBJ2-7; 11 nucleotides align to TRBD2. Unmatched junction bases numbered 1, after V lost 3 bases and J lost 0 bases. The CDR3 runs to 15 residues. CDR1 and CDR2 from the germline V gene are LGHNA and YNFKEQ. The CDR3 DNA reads TGTGCCAGCAGCCAGGGACTAGCGGTCTCCTACGAGCAGTACTTC. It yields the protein CASSQGLAVSYEQYF.

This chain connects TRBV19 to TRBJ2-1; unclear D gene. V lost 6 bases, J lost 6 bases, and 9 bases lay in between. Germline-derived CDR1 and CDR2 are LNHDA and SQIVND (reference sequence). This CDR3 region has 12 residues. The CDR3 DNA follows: TGTGCCAGTAGCACTCCTCTCAATGAGCAGTTCTTC. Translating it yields CASSTPLNEQFF.

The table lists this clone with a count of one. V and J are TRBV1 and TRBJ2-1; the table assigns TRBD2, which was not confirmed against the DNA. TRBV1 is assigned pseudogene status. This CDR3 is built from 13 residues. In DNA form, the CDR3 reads TGCACCAGCAGCCAAGATGCCGGGAGAGAGCAGTTCTTC. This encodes CTSSQDAGREQFF.

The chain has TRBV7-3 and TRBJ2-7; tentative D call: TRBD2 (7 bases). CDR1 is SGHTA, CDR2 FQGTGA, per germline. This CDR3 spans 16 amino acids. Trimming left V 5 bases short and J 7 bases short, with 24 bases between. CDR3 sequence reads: CASSPGGGGAMGEQYF. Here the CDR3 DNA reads TGTGCCAGCAGCCCCGGTGGGGGGGGCGCGATGGGGGAGCAGTACTTC.

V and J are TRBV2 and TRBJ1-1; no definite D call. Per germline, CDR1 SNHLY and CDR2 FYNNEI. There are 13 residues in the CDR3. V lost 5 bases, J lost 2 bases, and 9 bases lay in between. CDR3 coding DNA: TGTGCCAGCAGTCCTCTGGGCAACACTGAAGCTTTCTTT. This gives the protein CASSPLGNTEAFF. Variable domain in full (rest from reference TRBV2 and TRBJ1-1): EPEVTQTPSHQVTQMGQEVILRCVPISNHLYFYWYRQILGQKVEFLVSFYNNEISEKSEIFDDQFSVERPDGSNFTLKIRSTKLEDSAMYFCASSPLGNTEAFFGQGTRLTVV.

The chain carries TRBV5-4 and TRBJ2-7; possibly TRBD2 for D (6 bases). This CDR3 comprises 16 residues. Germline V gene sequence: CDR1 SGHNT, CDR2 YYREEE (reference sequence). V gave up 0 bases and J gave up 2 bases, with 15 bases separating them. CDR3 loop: CASSLVLAFETYEQYF. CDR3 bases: TGTGCCAGCAGCTTGGTCCTAGCGTTCGAAACCTACGAGCAGTACTTC. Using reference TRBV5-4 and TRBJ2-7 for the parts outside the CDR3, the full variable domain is ETGVTQSPTHLIKTRGQQVTLRCSSQSGHNTVSWYQQALGQGPQFIFQYYREEENGRGNFPPRFSGLQFPNYSSELNVNALELDDSALYLCASSLVLAFETYEQYFGPGTRLTVT.

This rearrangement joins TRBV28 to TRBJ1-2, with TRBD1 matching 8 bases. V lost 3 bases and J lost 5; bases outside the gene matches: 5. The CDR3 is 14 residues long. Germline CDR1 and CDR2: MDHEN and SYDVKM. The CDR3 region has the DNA TGTGCCAGCAGTTTTGGGGACAGGACTTATGGCTACACCTTC. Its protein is CASSFGDRTYGYTF.

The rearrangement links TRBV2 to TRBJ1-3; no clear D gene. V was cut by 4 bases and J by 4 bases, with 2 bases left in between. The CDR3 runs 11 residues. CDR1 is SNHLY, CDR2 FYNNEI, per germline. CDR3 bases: TGTGCCAGCAGTGTAGGAAACACCATATATTTT. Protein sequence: CASSVGNTIYF.

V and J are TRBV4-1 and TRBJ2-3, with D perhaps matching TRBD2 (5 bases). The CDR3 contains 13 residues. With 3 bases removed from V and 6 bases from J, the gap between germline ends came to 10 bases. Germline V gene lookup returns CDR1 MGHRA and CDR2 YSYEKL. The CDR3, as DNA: TGCGCCAGCAGCCATACTAGTGCGGATACGCAGTATTTT. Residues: CASSHTSADTQYF.

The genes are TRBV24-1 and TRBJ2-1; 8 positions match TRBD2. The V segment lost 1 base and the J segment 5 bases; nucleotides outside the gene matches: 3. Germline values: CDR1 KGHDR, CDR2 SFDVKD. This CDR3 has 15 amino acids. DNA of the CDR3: TGTGCCACCAGTGATTTACCAGCGGGAGACAATGAGCAGTTCTTC. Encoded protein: CATSDLPAGDNEQFF.

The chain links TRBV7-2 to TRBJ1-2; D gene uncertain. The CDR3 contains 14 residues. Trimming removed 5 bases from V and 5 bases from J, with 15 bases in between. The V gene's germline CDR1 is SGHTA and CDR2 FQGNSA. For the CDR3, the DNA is TGTGCCAGCAGCCCTAGCGGTGCGCAGTATGGCTACACCTTC. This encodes CASSPSGAQYGYTF.

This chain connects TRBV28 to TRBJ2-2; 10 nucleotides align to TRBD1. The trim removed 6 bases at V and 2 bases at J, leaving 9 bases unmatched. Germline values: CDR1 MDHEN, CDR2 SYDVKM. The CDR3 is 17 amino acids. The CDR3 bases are TGTGCCAGCAGCCGTAGGGGGACAGGGGCCAACACCGGGGAGCTGTTTTTT. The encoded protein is CASSRRGTGANTGELFF.

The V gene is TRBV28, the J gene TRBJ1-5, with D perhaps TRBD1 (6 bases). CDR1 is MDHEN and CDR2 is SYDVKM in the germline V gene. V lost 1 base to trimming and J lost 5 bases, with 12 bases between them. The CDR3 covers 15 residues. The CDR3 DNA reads TGTGCCAGCAGTTTATCACAAGGGGGGGATCAGCCCCAGCATTTT. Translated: CASSLSQGGDQPQHF.

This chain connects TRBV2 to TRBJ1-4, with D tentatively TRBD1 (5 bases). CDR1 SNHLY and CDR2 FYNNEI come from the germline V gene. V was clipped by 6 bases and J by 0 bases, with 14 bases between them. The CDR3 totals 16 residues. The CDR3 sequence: CASRGRVAATNEKLFF. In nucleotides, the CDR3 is TGTGCCAGCAGGGGGCGAGTTGCGGCAACTAATGAAAAACTGTTTTTT.

Here the CDR3 reads CASSPPAGAHTGELFF. The CDR3 coding sequence is TGCGCCAGCAGCCCGCCGGCGGGAGCGCACACCGGGGAGCTGTTTTTT. V is TRBV5-1 and J is TRBJ2-2, with 7 bases lining up with TRBD2. The CDR3 is 16 residues long. Germline values: CDR1 SGHRS, CDR2 YFSETQ. The ends lost 4 bases at V and 3 bases at J; junction bases unmatched: 9.

CDR3 in amino acids: CASSLYKRGQETQYF. CDR3 DNA sequence: TGTGCCAGCAGTTTATATAAGCGGGGCCAAGAGACCCAGTACTTC. V is TRBV28 and J is TRBJ2-5, with 7 bases matching TRBD2. V lost 1 base to trimming and J lost 1 base; unmatched junction nucleotides: 3. Germline values: CDR1 MDHEN, CDR2 SYDVKM. The CDR3 loop spans 15 amino acids.

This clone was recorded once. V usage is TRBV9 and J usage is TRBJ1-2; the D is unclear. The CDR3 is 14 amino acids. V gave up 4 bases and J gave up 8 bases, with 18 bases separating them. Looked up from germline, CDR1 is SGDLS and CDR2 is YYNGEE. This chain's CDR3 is CASSPDQVGGGYTF. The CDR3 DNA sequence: TGTGCCAGCAGCCCCGATCAGGTTGGAGGGGGCTACACCTTC.

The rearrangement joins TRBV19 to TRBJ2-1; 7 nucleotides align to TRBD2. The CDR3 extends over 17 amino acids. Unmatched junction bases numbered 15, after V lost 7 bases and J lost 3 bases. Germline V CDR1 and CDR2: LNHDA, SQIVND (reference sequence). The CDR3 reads CASTQKGAGSSYNEQFF. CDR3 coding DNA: TGTGCCAGTACCCAAAAGGGAGCGGGGTCAAGCTACAATGAGCAGTTCTTC.

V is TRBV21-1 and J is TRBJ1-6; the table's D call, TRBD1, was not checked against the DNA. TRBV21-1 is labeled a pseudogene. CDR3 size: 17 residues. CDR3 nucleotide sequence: TGTGCCAGCAGCAAAAAGGGGTTGTGGCAGAACAATTCACCCCTCCACTTT. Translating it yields CASSKKGLWQNNSPLHF.

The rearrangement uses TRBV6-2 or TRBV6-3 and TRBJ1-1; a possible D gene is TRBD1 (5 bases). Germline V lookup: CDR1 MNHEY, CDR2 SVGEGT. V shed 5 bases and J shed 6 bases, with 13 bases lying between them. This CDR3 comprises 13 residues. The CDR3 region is CASSDRGDAEAFF. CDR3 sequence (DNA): TGTGCCAGCAGTGATCGGGGGGACGCTGAAGCTTTCTTT.

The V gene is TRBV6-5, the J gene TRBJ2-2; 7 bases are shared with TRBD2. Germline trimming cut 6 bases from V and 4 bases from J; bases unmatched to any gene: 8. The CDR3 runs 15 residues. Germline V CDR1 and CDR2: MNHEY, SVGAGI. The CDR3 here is CASSLTSSFTGELFF. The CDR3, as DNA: TGTGCCAGCAGCCTGACTAGCTCTTTCACCGGGGAGCTGTTTTTT.

CDR3 bases: TGTGCCAGCAGCCCTGTGACTCCAGAGACCCAGTACTTC. This sequence encodes CASSPVTPETQYF. The V gene is TRBV7-9, the J gene TRBJ2-5; no reliable D call. V was trimmed by 5 bases and J by 4 bases, leaving 11 bases between them. Germline V gives CDR1 SEHNR, CDR2 FQNEAQ (reference sequence). This CDR3 is built from 13 residues.

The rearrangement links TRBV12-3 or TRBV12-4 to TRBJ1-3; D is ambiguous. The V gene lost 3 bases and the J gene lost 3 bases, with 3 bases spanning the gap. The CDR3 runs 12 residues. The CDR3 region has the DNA TGTGCCAGCAGTTTCGTTGGAAACACCATATATTTT. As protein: CASSFVGNTIYF.

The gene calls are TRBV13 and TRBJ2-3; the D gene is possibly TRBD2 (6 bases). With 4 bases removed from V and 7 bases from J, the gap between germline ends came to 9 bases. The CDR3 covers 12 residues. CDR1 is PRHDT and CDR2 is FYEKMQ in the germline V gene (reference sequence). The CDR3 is CASSSRDYTQYF. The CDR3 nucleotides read TGTGCCAGCAGCTCCCGGGACTATACGCAGTATTTT.